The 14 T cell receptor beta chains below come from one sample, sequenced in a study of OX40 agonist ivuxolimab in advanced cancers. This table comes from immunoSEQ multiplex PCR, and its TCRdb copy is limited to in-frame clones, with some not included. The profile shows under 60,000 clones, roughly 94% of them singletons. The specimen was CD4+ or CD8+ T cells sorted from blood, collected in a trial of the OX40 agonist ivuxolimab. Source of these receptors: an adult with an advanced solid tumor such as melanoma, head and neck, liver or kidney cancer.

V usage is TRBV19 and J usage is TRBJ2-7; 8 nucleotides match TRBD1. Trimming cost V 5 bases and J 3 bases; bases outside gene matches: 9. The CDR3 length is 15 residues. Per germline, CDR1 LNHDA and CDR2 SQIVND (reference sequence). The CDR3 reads CASSSDREGNYEQYF. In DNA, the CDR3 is TGTGCCAGTAGTTCGGACAGGGAAGGGAACTACGAGCAGTACTTC.

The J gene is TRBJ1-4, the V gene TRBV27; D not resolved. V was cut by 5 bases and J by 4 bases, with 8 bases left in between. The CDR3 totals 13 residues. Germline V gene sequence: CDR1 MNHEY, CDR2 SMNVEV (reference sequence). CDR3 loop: CASSPLGNEKLFF. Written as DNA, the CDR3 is TGTGCCAGCAGTCCACTCGGTAATGAAAAACTGTTTTTT.

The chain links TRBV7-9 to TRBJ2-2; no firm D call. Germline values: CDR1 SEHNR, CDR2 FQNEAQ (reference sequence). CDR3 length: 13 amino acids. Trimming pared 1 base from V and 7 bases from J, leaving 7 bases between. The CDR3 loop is CASSLVKGGELFF. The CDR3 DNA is TGTGCCAGCAGCTTAGTTAAAGGCGGGGAGCTGTTTTTT.

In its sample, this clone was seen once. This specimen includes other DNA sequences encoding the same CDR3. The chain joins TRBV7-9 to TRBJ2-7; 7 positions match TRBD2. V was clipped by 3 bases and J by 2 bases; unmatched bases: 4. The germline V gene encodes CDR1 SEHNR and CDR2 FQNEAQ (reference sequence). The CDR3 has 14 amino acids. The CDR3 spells CASSFSGRPYEQYF. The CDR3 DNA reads TGTGCCAGCAGCTTTAGCGGGCGGCCCTACGAGCAGTACTTC.

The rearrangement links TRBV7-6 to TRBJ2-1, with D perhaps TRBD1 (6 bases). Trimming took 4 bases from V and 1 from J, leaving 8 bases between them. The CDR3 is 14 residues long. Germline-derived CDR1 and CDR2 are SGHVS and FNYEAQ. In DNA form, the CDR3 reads TGTGCCAGCAGCTGGACAGATTCCTACAATGAGCAGTTCTTC. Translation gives CASSWTDSYNEQFF.

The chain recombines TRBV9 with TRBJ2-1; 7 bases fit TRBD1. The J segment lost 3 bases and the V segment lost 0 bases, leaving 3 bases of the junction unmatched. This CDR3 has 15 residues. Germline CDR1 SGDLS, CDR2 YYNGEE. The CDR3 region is CASSVEGQRYNEQFF. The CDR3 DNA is TGTGCCAGCAGCGTAGAGGGACAGCGCTACAATGAGCAGTTCTTC.

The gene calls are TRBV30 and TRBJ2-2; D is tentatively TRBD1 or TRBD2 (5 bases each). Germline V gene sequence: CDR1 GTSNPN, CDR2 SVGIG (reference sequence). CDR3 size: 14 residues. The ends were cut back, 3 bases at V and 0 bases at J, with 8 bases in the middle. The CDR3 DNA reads TGTGCCTGGAGGTGGGGACCGAACACCGGGGAGCTGTTTTTT. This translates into CAWRWGPNTGELFF.

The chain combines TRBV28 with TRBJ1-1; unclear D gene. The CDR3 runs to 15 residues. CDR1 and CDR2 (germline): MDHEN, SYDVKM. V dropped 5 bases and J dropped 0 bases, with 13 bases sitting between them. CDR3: CASSNFRRMNTEAFF. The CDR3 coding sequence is TGTGCCAGCAGTAACTTCAGGCGCATGAACACTGAAGCTTTCTTT.

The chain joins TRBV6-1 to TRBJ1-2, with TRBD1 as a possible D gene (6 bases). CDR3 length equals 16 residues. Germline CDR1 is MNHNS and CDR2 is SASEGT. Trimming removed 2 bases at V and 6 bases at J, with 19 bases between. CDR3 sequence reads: CASSERPGTRSDGYTF. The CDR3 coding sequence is TGTGCCAGCAGTGAAAGGCCAGGGACACGGAGCGATGGCTACACCTTC.

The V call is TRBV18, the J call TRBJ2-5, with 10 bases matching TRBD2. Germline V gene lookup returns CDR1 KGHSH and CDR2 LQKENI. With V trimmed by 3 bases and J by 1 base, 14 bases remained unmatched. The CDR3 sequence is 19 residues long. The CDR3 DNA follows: TGTGCCAGCTCACCGGGGTTTCTCGGACTAGCGGCCGTCCAAGAGACCCAGTACTTC. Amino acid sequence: CASSPGFLGLAAVQETQYF.

CDR3 amino acids: CASSLGGTSGSYEQYF. The CDR3 region has the DNA TGTGCCAGCAGCTTGGGTGGGACTAGCGGCTCCTACGAGCAGTACTTC. This rearrangement joins TRBV5-5 to TRBJ2-7; 11 bases are a match to TRBD2. The CDR3 spans 16 residues. Per germline, CDR1 SGHKS and CDR2 YYEKEE (reference sequence). V lost 0 bases, J lost 0 bases, and 2 bases stayed unmatched.

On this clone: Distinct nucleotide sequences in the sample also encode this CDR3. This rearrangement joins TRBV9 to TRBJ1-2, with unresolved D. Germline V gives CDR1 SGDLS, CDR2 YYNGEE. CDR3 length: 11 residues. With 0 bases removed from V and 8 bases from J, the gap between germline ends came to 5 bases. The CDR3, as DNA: TGTGCCAGCAGCGTAGGGGAGGGCTACACCTTC. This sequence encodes CASSVGEGYTF.

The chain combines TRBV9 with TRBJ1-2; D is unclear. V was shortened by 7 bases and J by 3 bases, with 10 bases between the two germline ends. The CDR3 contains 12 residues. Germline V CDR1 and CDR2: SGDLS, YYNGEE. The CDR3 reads CASGRLDYGYTF. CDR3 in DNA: TGTGCCAGCGGAAGGTTGGACTATGGCTACACCTTC.

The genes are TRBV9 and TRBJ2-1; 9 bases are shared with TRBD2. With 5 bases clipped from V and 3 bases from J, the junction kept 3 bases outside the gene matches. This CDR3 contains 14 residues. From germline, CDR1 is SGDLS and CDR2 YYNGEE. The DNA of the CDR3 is TGTGCCAGCAGTATAGCGGGAGTCTACAATGAGCAGTTCTTC. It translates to CASSIAGVYNEQFF.